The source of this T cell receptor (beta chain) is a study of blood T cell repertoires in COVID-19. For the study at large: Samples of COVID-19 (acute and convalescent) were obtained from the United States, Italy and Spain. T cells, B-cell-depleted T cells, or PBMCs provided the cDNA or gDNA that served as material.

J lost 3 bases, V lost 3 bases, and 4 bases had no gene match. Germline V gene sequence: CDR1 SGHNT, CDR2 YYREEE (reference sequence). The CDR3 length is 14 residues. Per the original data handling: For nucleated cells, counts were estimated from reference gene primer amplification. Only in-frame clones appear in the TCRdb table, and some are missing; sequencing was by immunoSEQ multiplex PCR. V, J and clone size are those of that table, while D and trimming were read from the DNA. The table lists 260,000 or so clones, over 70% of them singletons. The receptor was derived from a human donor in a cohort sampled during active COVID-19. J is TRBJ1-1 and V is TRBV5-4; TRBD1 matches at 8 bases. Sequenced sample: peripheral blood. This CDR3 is CASSSTQGDTEAFF. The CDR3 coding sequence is TGTGCCAGCAGCTCCACACAGGGGGACACTGAAGCTTTCTTT.